The 23 T cell receptor beta chains below come from one sample, sequenced in a study of blood T cell repertoires in COVID-19. Data came from immunoSEQ multiplex PCR; TCRdb stores just in-frame clones and leaves some out. The profile shows about 230,000 clones, approximately 83% of them singletons. Sequencing input: peripheral blood. All receptors derive from a woman in her 30s with COVID-19, enrolled during active disease.

The chain joins TRBV13 to TRBJ2-2, with a tentative D call TRBD1 (6 bases). The ends were cut back, 4 bases at V and 7 bases at J, with 13 bases in the middle. CDR1 is PRHDT and CDR2 is FYEKMQ in the germline V gene (reference sequence). CDR3 length: 14 residues. CDR3 sequence: CASSSGETGGELFF. As DNA, the CDR3 is TGTGCCAGCAGCTCAGGGGAAACGGGCGGGGAGCTGTTTTTT.

This clone was picked up one time. V gene TRBV6-6 combines with J gene TRBJ1-6; no clear D. The CDR3 sequence is 16 residues long. Per germline, CDR1 MNHNY and CDR2 SVGAGI (reference sequence). V lost 2 bases to trimming and J lost 8 bases, with 16 bases between them. In DNA, the CDR3 is TGTGCCAGCAGTTACGGCCCGCCGGCTAGCGATTCACCCCTCCACTTT. Protein sequence: CASSYGPPASDSPLHF.

The rearrangement joins TRBV4-2 to TRBJ1-2, with D unresolved. V dropped 0 bases and J dropped 8 bases, with 19 bases sitting between them. Per the germline V gene, CDR1 is LGHNA and CDR2 is YNFKEQ. The CDR3 spans 16 residues. The CDR3 DNA reads as TGTGCCAGCAGCCAAGATCCCTGGATCGTTCAGAGGGGCTACACCTTC. Amino acids: CASSQDPWIVQRGYTF.

Here the CDR3 DNA reads TGTGCCAGCAGTGAATACGAGGGTCTCTCAGATACGCAGTATTTT. Protein: CASSEYEGLSDTQYF. The chain links TRBV25-1 to TRBJ2-3; tentatively, D is TRBD2 (5 bases). Germline values: CDR1 MGHDK, CDR2 SYGVNS. V lost 0 bases and J lost 4, with 11 bases in between. The length of the CDR3 is 15 residues.

The V gene is TRBV5-1, the J gene TRBJ1-5; tentative D call: TRBD1 (5 bases). V lost 10 bases, J lost 6 bases, and 20 bases lay in between. This CDR3 is 14 amino acids long. The germline CDR1 and CDR2 sequences are SGHRS and YFSETQ. The CDR3 sequence is CARDFGKGCQPQHF. CDR3 nucleotides: TGCGCCCGAGATTTTGGCAAGGGGTGTCAGCCCCAGCATTTT.

The rearrangement uses TRBV27 and TRBJ1-6, with 8 bases lining up with TRBD1. Trimming took 0 bases from V and 7 from J; bases not matched to a gene: 5. This CDR3 is built from 16 residues. Germline loops: CDR1 MNHEY, CDR2 SMNVEV (reference sequence). CDR3: CASSLSPTGANSPLHF. The CDR3 nucleotides are TGTGCCAGCAGTTTATCCCCGACAGGGGCGAATTCACCCCTCCACTTT.

The gene calls are TRBV7-2 and TRBJ2-1; the match to TRBD1 covers 9 bases. J was trimmed by 2 bases and V by 5 bases; bases with no gene match: 4. Germline loops: CDR1 SGHTA, CDR2 FQGNSA. The CDR3 extends over 15 amino acids. The CDR3 sequence: CASSPRDRAYNEQFF. The CDR3 DNA reads as TGTGCCAGCAGCCCCAGGGACAGGGCCTACAATGAGCAGTTCTTC.

This sequence joins TRBV3-1 (or the pseudogene TRBV3-2) and TRBJ2-3, with 13 bases aligning to TRBD2. Germline lookup yields CDR1 LGHDT and CDR2 YNNKEL (reference sequence). Trimming removed 3 bases from V and 4 bases from J; junction bases left unmatched: 1. This CDR3 comprises 15 residues. Here the CDR3 DNA reads TGTGCCAGCAGCCAGACTAGCGGGGGGCCAGATACGCAGTATTTT. Its protein product is CASSQTSGGPDTQYF.

The V call is TRBV7-9, the J call TRBJ2-1, with 12 bases fitting TRBD2. The CDR3 is 16 residues long. V was pared by 8 bases and J by 0 bases, with 5 bases of the junction left unmatched. Germline CDR1 SEHNR, CDR2 FQNEAQ (reference sequence). The CDR3: CASSPTSGSSYNEQFF. CDR3 coding DNA: TGTGCCAGCTCTCCGACTAGCGGGAGCTCCTACAATGAGCAGTTCTTC. The whole variable domain, filled in from reference TRBV7-9 and TRBJ2-1, reads DTGVSQNPRHKITKRGQNVTFRCDPISEHNRLYWYRQTLGQGPEFLTYFQNEAQLEKSRLLSDRFSAERPKGSFSTLEIQRTEQGDSAMYLCASSPTSGSSYNEQFFGPGTRLTVL.

This clone was seen once. The V call is TRBV4-3, the J call TRBJ2-7; TRBD1 aligns across 7 bases. The CDR3 covers 18 residues. CDR1 and CDR2 (germline): LGHNA, YSLEER. V lost 0 bases to trimming and J lost 3 bases; unmatched junction nucleotides: 14. The CDR3 sequence: CASSQEAFGTELFYEQYF. CDR3 bases: TGCGCCAGCAGCCAAGAGGCTTTTGGGACAGAGCTTTTCTACGAGCAGTACTTC.

The V call is TRBV5-1, the J call TRBJ1-3; D possibly corresponds to TRBD1 (6 bases). Germline-derived CDR1 and CDR2 are SGHRS and YFSETQ. Trimming cost V 0 bases and J 4 bases, with 8 bases left between them. CDR3 length: 14 residues. CDR3: CASSLGQAGNTIYF. The CDR3 DNA is TGCGCCAGCAGCTTGGGACAGGCCGGAAACACCATATATTTT.

The rearrangement links TRBV30 to TRBJ2-5; no clear D. V was clipped by 0 bases and J by 2 bases, with 16 bases between them. The V gene's germline CDR1 is GTSNPN and CDR2 SVGIG (reference sequence). The CDR3 is 16 residues long. The CDR3: CAWSVLAAFFQETQYF. The CDR3 DNA is TGTGCCTGGAGTGTATTAGCAGCATTCTTTCAAGAGACCCAGTACTTC.

The chain links TRBV7-2 to TRBJ2-3; TRBD1 matches 9 bases. Germline assignment: CDR1 SGHTA and CDR2 FQGNSA. This CDR3 region has 18 residues. The trim removed 1 base at V and 6 bases at J, leaving 14 bases unmatched. The CDR3 DNA follows: TGTGCCAGCAGCTTAGAAGGGGGCGGGACAGGGTTTACTGATACGCAGTATTTT. Its translation: CASSLEGGGTGFTDTQYF.

The chain recombines TRBV6-5 with TRBJ2-7; maybe TRBD1 (6 bases). The CDR3 consists of 15 residues. From germline, CDR1 is MNHEY and CDR2 SVGAGI. Trimming stripped 7 bases from V and 2 bases from J, with 18 bases between. As DNA, the CDR3 is TGTGCCAGCACCCCGTTAGGGACACCCACCTACGAGCAGTACTTC. Protein product: CASTPLGTPTYEQYF.

This chain joins TRBV9 and TRBJ2-1; 9 nucleotides match TRBD2. Germline assignment: CDR1 SGDLS and CDR2 YYNGEE. Losses at the gene ends were 0 bases for V and 7 bases for J; bases not matched to a gene: 11. The length of the CDR3 is 17 residues. CDR3 nucleotides: TGTGCCAGCAGCGTAGCCCGGGGTAGCGGGAGCGGGAATGAGCAGTTCTTC. Protein: CASSVARGSGSGNEQFF. Full variable domain (missing parts from reference TRBV9 and TRBJ2-1): DSGVTQTPKHLITATGQRVTLRCSPRSGDLSVYWYQQSLDQGLQFLIQYYNGEERAKGNILERFSAQQFPDLHSELNLSSLELGDSALYFCASSVARGSGSGNEQFFGPGTRLTVL.

V is TRBV6-2 or TRBV6-3 and J is TRBJ1-2; no definite D call. From germline, CDR1 is MNHEY and CDR2 SVGEGT. The ends were cut back, 5 bases at V and 4 bases at J, with 11 bases in the middle. The CDR3 consists of 13 residues. CDR3 nucleotides: TGTGCCAGCAGTATAGACGGAGGCTATGGCTACACCTTC. Translating gives CASSIDGGYGYTF.

V and J are TRBV6-4 and TRBJ2-1, with 9 bases matching TRBD2. This CDR3 has 16 residues. V shed 4 bases and J 4 bases; nucleotides not matched to a gene: 8. Germline CDR1 and CDR2: MRHNA and SNTAGT. CDR3 in DNA: TGTGCCAGCAGTGTTGTAGCGGGGGCTCTGTACAATGAGCAGTTCTTC. Translated, it gives CASSVVAGALYNEQFF.

The rearrangement links TRBV29-1 to TRBJ1-2; D may be TRBD1 (6 bases). CDR1 is SQVTM and CDR2 is ANQGSEA in the germline V gene. CDR3 length equals 13 residues. The ends were cut back, 4 bases at V and 6 bases at J, with 15 bases in the middle. In nucleotides, the CDR3 is TGCAGCGTTGCGGGGGGCAGTTCGCATGGCTACACCTTC. Translated, it gives CSVAGGSSHGYTF.

The chain recombines TRBV5-1 with TRBJ1-1, with 7 nucleotides matching TRBD1. The CDR3 length is 13 residues. Per the germline V gene, CDR1 is SGHRS and CDR2 is YFSETQ. V shed 1 base, J shed 5 bases, and the junction held 2 bases outside the gene matches. This CDR3 reads CASSLTGETEAFF. The CDR3 DNA reads TGCGCCAGCAGCTTGACAGGGGAGACTGAAGCTTTCTTT.

The chain uses TRBV6-6 and TRBJ1-3; D might be TRBD1 (6 bases). Trimming took off 1 base at V and 3 bases at J, with 10 bases between the two ends. Looked up from germline, CDR1 is MNHNY and CDR2 is SVGAGI (reference sequence). The CDR3 loop spans 15 amino acids. Here the CDR3 reads CASSYFRGRGNTIYF. CDR3 nucleotides: TGTGCCAGCAGTTACTTCAGGGGACGTGGAAACACCATATATTTT.

This clone has a handful of counts. This chain joins TRBV5-5 and TRBJ2-5; 8 bases fit TRBD1. The CDR3 covers 16 residues. J lost 1 base, V lost 4 bases, and 9 bases had no gene match. The germline CDR1 and CDR2 sequences are SGHKS and YYEKEE (reference sequence). The CDR3 region is CASSHQTGATQETQYF. In DNA form, the CDR3 reads TGTGCCAGCAGCCACCAGACAGGGGCAACCCAAGAGACCCAGTACTTC.

A single count supports this clone. This chain joins TRBV4-1 and TRBJ2-2; 7 bases align to TRBD2. Trimming at V came to 4 bases and at J to 4 bases, leaving 6 bases not matched to a gene. The CDR3 has 15 amino acids. The germline V gene encodes CDR1 MGHRA and CDR2 YSYEKL. The CDR3 DNA reads as TGCGCCAGCAGCCTACCCATAGCGGGCACCGGGGAGCTGTTTTTT. It is translated as CASSLPIAGTGELFF.

The V call is TRBV15, the J call TRBJ2-5; tentatively, D is TRBD1 (6 bases). This CDR3 contains 18 residues. Germline values: CDR1 LNHNV, CDR2 YYDKDF (reference sequence). V dropped 0 bases and J dropped 5 bases, with 22 bases sitting between them. The CDR3 sequence is CATSREDPFQGPGETQYF. The DNA for the CDR3 is TGTGCCACCAGCAGAGAGGATCCTTTCCAGGGGCCAGGCGAGACCCAGTACTTC.